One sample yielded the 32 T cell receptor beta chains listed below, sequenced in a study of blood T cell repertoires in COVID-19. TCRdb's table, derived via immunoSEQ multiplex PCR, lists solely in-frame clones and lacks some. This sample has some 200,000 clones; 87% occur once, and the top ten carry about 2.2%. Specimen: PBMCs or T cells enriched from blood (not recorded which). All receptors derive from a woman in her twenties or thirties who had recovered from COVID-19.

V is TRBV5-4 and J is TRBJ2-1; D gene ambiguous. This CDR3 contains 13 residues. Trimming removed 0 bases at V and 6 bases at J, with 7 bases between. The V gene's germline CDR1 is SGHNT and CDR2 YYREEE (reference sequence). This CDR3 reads CASSLGLLNEQFF. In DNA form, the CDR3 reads TGTGCCAGCAGCTTGGGGCTGCTCAATGAGCAGTTCTTC.

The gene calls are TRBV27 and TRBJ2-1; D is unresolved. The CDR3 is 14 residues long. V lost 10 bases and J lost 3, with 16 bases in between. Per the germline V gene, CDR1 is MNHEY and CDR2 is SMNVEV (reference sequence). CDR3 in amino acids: CATRGEARYNEQFF. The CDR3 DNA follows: TGTGCCACCCGAGGTGAGGCTCGCTACAATGAGCAGTTCTTC.

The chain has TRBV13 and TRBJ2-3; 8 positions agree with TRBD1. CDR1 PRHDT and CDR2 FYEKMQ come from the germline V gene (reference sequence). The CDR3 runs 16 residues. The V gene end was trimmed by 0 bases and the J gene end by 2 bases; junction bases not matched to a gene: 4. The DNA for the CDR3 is TGTGCCAGCAGCTTAGGCGGGACAGGTGACACAGATACGCAGTATTTT. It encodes CASSLGGTGDTDTQYF. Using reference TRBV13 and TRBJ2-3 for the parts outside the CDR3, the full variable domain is AAGVIQSPRHLIKEKRETATLKCYPIPRHDTVYWYQQGPGQDPQFLISFYEKMQSDKGSIPDRFSAQQFSDYHSELNMSSLELGDSALYFCASSLGGTGDTDTQYFGPGTRLTVL.

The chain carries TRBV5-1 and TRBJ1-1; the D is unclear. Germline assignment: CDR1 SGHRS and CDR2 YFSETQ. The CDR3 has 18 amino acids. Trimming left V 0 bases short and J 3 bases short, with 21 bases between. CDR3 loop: CASSLGWRDVDSDTEAFF. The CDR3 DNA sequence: TGCGCCAGCAGCTTGGGTTGGAGGGATGTTGATTCTGACACTGAAGCTTTCTTT. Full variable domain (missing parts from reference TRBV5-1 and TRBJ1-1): KAGVTQTPRYLIKTRGQQVTLSCSPISGHRSVSWYQQTPGQGLQFLFEYFSETQRNKGNFPGRFSGRQFSNSRSEMNVSTLELGDSALYLCASSLGWRDVDSDTEAFFGQGTRLTVV.

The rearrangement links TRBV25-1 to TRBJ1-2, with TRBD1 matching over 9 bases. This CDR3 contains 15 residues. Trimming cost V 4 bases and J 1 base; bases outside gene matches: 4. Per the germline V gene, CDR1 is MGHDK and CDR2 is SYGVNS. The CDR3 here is CASSAGTGYNYGYTF. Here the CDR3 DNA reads TGTGCCAGCAGTGCCGGGACAGGGTATAACTATGGCTACACCTTC.

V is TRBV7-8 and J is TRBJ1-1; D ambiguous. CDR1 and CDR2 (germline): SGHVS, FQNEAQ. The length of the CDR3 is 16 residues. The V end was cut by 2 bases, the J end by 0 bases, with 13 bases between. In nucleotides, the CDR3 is TGTGCCAGCAGCTTACGGAGGGCCCGAGTGAACACTGAAGCTTTCTTT. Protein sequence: CASSLRRARVNTEAFF.

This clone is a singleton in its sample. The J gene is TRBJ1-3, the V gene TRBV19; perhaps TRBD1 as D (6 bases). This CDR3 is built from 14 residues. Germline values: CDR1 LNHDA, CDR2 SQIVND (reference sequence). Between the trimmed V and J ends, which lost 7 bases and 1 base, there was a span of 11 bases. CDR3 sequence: CASMDSASGNTIYF. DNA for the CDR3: TGTGCCAGTATGGACAGCGCTTCTGGAAACACCATATATTTT.

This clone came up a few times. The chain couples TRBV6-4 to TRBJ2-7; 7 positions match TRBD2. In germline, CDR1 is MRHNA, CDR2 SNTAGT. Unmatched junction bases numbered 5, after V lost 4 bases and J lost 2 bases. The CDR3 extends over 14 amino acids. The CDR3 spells CASSALAGAYEQYF. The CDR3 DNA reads TGTGCCAGCAGTGCTCTGGCGGGAGCCTACGAGCAGTACTTC.

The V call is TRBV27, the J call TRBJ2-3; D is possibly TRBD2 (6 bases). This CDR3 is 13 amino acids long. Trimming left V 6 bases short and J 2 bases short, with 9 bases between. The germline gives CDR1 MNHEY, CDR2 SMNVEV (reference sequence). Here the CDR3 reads CASREGTTDTQYF. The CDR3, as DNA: TGTGCCAGCAGGGAGGGAACCACAGATACGCAGTATTTT.

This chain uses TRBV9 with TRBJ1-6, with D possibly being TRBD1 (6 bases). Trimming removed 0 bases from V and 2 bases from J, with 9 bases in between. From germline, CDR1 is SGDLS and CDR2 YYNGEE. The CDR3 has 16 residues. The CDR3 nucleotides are TGTGCCAGCAGCGTAGGGACAGTTACCTATAATTCACCCCTCCACTTT. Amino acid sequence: CASSVGTVTYNSPLHF.

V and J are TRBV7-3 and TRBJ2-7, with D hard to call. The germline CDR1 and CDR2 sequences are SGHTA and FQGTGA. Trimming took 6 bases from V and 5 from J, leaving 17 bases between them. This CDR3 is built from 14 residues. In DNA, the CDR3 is TGTGCCAGCAGTCTGACCCCTTCGGGTCACGAGCAGTACTTC. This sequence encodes CASSLTPSGHEQYF. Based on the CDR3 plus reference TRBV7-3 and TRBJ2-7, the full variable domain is GAGVSQTPSNKVTEKGKYVELRCDPISGHTALYWYRQSLGQGPEFLIYFQGTGAADDSGLPNDRFFAVRPEGSVSTLKIQRTERGDSAVYLCASSLTPSGHEQYFGPGTRLTVT.

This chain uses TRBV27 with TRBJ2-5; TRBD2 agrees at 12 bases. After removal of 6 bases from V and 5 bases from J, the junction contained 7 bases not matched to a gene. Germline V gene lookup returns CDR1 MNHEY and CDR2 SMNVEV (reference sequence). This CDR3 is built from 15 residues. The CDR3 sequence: CASSPRTSGAETQYF. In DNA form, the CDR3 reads TGTGCCAGCAGCCCCAGGACTAGCGGGGCTGAGACCCAGTACTTC.

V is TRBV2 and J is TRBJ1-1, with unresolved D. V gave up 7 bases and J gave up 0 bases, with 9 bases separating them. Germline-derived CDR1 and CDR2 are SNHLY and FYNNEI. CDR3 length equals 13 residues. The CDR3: CASTGVMNTEAFF. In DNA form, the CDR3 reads TGTGCCAGCACCGGGGTCATGAACACTGAAGCTTTCTTT.

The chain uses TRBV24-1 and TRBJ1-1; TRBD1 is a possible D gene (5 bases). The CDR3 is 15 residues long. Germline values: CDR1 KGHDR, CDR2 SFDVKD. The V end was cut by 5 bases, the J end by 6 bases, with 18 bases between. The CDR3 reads CATSGTGGRTSEAFF. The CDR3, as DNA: TGTGCCACCAGTGGTACAGGCGGTAGAACCTCTGAAGCTTTCTTT.

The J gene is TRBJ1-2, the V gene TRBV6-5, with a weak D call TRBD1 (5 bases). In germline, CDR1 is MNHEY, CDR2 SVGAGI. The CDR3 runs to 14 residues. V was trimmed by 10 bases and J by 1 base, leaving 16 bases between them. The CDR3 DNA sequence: TGTGCCACCGTTCAGGGAAGGGGTAACTATGGCTACACCTTC. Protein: CATVQGRGNYGYTF.

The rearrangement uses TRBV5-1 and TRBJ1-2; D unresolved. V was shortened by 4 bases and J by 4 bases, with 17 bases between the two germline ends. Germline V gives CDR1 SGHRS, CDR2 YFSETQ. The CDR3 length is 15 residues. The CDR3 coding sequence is TGCGCCAGCAGCCCTGTAGTTCCGGGAATCTATGGCTACACCTTC. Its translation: CASSPVVPGIYGYTF.

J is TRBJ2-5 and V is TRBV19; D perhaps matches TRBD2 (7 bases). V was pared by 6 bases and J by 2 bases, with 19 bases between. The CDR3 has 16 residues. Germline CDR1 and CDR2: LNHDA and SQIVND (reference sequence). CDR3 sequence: CASSKRAGAEQETQYF. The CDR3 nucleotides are TGTGCCAGTAGCAAAAGGGCGGGGGCTGAACAAGAGACCCAGTACTTC.

The CDR3 spells CASSSIQGFYGYTF. CDR3 nucleotides: TGTGCCAGCAGCTCCATACAGGGTTTCTATGGCTACACCTTC. The V and J genes are TRBV7-8 and TRBJ1-2; a weak D match, TRBD1 (6 bases). Between the trimmed V and J ends, which lost 4 bases and 4 bases, there was a span of 13 bases. Germline CDR1 reads SGHVS; CDR2 reads FQNEAQ. The CDR3 totals 14 residues.

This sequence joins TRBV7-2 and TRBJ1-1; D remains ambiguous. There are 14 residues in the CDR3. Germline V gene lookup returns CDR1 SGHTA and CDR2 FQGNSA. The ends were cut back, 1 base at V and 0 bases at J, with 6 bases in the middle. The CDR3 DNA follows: TGTGCCAGCAGCTTAGTCCATTTGAACACTGAAGCTTTCTTT. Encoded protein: CASSLVHLNTEAFF.

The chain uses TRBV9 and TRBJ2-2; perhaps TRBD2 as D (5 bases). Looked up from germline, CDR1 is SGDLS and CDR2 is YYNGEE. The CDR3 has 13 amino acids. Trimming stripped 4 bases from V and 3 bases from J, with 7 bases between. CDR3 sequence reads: CASSQEDTGELFF. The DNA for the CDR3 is TGTGCCAGCAGCCAGGAGGACACCGGGGAGCTGTTTTTT.

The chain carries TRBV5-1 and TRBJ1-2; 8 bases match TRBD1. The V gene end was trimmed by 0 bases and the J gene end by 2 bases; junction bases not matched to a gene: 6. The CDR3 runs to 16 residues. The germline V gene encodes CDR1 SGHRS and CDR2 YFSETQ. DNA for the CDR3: TGCGCCAGCAGCTTGGACCTGGACAGGGTAAACTATGGCTACACCTTC. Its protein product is CASSLDLDRVNYGYTF.

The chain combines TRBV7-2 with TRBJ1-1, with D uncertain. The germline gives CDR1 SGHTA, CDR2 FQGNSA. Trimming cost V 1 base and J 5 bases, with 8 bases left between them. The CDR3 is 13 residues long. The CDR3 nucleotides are TGTGCCAGCAGCTTAGTTACGGGGACTGAAGCTTTCTTT. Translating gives CASSLVTGTEAFF.

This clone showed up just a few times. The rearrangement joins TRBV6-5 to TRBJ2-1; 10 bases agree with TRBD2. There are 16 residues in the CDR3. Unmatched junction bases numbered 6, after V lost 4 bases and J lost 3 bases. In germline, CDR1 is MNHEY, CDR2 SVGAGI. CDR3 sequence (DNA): TGTGCCAGCAGTTTAGGAGCGGGAGGGCACTACAATGAGCAGTTCTTC. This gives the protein CASSLGAGGHYNEQFF.

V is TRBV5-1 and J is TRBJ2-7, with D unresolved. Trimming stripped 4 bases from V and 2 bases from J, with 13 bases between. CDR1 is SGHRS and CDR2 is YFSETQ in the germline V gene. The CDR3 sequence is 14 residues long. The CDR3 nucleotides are TGCGCCAGCAGCCCACAGACACCCGCCTACGAGCAGTACTTC. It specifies CASSPQTPAYEQYF.

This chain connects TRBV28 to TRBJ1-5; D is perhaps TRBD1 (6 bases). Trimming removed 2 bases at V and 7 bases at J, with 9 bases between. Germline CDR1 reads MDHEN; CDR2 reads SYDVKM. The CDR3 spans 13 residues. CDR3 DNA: TGTGCCAGCAGTTTAGCAGGGGTCCAGCCCCAGCATTTT. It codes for CASSLAGVQPQHF.

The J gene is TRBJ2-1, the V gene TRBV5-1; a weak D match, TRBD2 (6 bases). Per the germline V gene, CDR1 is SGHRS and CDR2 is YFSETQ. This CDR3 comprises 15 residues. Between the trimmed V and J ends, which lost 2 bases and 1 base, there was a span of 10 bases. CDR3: CASSFNAGSYNEQFF. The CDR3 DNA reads TGCGCCAGCAGCTTTAACGCGGGATCCTACAATGAGCAGTTCTTC.

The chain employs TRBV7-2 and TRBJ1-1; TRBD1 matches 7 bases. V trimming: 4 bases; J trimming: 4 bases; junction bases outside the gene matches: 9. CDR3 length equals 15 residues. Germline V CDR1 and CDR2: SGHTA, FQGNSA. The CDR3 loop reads CASSWGDSGGTEAFF. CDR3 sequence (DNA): TGTGCCAGCAGCTGGGGGGACAGCGGGGGCACTGAAGCTTTCTTT.

The CDR3 DNA follows: TGTGCCAGCAGCACACTCGGGACTAGCGGGGGGGAACCAGATACGCAGTATTTT. Translating gives CASSTLGTSGGEPDTQYF. The rearrangement links TRBV13 to TRBJ2-3; 16 nucleotides line up with TRBD2. The CDR3 sequence is 18 residues long. CDR1 and CDR2 (germline): PRHDT, FYEKMQ (reference sequence). The V segment lost 5 bases and the J segment 4 bases; nucleotides outside the gene matches: 9.

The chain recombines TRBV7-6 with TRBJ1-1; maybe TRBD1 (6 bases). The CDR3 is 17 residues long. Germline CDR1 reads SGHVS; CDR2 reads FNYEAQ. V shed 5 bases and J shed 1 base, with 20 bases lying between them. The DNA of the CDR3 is TGTGCCAGCAGCGACCAAACAGGGCGTACATCGAACACTGAAGCTTTCTTT. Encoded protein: CASSDQTGRTSNTEAFF.

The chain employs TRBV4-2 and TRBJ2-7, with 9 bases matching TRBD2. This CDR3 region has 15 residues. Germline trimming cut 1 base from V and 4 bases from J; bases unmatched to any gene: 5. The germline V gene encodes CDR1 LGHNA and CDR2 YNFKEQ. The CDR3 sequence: CASSQVAGAGYEQYF. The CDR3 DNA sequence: TGTGCCAGCAGCCAAGTAGCGGGAGCCGGTTACGAGCAGTACTTC.

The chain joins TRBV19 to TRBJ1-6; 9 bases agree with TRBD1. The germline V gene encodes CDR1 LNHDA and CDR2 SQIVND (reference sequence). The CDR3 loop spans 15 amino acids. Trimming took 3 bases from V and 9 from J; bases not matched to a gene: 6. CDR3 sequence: CASSMGTGYGSPLHF. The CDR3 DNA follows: TGTGCCAGTAGTATGGGGACAGGGTATGGTTCACCCCTCCACTTT.

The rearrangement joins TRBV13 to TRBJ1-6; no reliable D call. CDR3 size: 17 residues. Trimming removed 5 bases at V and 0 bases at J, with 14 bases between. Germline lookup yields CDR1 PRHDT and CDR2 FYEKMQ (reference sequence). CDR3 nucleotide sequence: TGTGCCAGCAGCGAGCGACGGAGGAGCTCCTATAATTCACCCCTCCACTTT. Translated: CASSERRRSSYNSPLHF.